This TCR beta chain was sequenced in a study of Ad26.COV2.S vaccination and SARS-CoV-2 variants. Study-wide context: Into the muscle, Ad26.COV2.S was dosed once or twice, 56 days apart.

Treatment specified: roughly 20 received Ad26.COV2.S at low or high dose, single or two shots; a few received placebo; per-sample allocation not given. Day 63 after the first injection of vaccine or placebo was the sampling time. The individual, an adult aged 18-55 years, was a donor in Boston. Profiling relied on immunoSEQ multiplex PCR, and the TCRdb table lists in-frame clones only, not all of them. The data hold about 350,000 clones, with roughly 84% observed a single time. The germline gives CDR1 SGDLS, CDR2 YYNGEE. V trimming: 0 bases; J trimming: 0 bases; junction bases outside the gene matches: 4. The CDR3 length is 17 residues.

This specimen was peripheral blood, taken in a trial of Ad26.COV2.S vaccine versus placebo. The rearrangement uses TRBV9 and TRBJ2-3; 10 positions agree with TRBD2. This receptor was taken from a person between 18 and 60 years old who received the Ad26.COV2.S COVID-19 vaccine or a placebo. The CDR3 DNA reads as TGTGCCAGCAGCGTAGTCACTAGCGGGGCTAGCACAGATACGCAGTATTTT. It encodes CASSVVTSGASTDTQYF.